This is a list of T cell receptor beta chains from one sample in a study of blood T cell repertoires in COVID-19. Libraries were prepared by immunoSEQ multiplex PCR; TCRdb keeps only in-frame clonotypes and omits some of them. The table records approximately 470,000 clones, roughly nine tenths of them present only once. Sequencing was carried out using PBMCs or T cells enriched from blood (not recorded which). These receptors came from a woman aged 18 to 35 who had recovered from COVID-19. The conserved cysteine and the conserved F or W are not part of the CDR3 here. Each record gives: J gene, V gene, CDR3 protein.

j_call: TRBJ1-1; v_call: TRBV12-5; cdr3_aa: ASGLVLGGGQKNTEAF
j_call: TRBJ1-1; v_call: TRBV7-2; cdr3_aa: AASGTGGANTEAF
j_call: TRBJ1-2; v_call: TRBV4-1; cdr3_aa: ASSQEEEDYT
j_call: TRBJ1-5; v_call: TRBV6-1; cdr3_aa: ASSDRVQPQH
j_call: TRBJ2-1; v_call: TRBV12-3/TRBV12-4; cdr3_aa: ASSLQAGEEQF
j_call: TRBJ2-6; v_call: TRBV19; cdr3_aa: ASSMGTGGGFGANVLT
j_call: TRBJ1-5; v_call: TRBV2; cdr3_aa: ASSDREQPQH
j_call: TRBJ1-6; v_call: TRBV10-2; cdr3_aa: ASSEAGVDSPLH
j_call: TRBJ2-1; v_call: TRBV29-1; cdr3_aa: SVDPGQGYNEQF
j_call: TRBJ1-5; v_call: TRBV4-1; cdr3_aa: ASSQGQDNQPQH
j_call: TRBJ1-2; v_call: TRBV4-1; cdr3_aa: ASSQQGGAYGYT
j_call: TRBJ1-1; v_call: TRBV29-1; cdr3_aa: SVVKGVEGTEAF
j_call: TRBJ2-3; v_call: TRBV30; cdr3_aa: AWSVLGRTDTQY
j_call: TRBJ1-2; v_call: TRBV14; cdr3_aa: ASSRGRTGRYVGYT
j_call: TRBJ2-7; v_call: TRBV6-5; cdr3_aa: ASRREKAYEQY
j_call: TRBJ2-1; v_call: TRBV2; cdr3_aa: ASRGTSGGDEQF
j_call: TRBJ1-1; v_call: TRBV3-1/TRBV3-2; cdr3_aa: ASSQGQAKAF
j_call: TRBJ2-1; v_call: TRBV6-4; cdr3_aa: ASSDRRDRVVLCYNEQF
j_call: TRBJ1-4; v_call: TRBV5-1; cdr3_aa: ASSLVPAGGGEKLF
j_call: TRBJ2-7; v_call: TRBV7-9; cdr3_aa: ASTDDFGSKPYEQY
j_call: TRBJ1-2; v_call: TRBV18; cdr3_aa: ASSPTAENYGYT
j_call: TRBJ2-7; v_call: TRBV7-9; cdr3_aa: ASRTSRGEQY
j_call: TRBJ2-7; v_call: TRBV5-1; cdr3_aa: ASSFGSLAGGYEQY
j_call: TRBJ1-4; v_call: TRBV19; cdr3_aa: ASSSHDRGLGEKLF
j_call: TRBJ1-2; v_call: TRBV19; cdr3_aa: ASQESNYGYT
j_call: TRBJ1-1; v_call: TRBV3-1/TRBV3-2; cdr3_aa: ASSLLGGRVNTEAF
j_call: TRBJ2-3; v_call: TRBV11-2; cdr3_aa: ASSLDRGRTDTQY
j_call: TRBJ1-5; v_call: TRBV27; cdr3_aa: ASRNRDRGSEPQH
j_call: TRBJ1-2; v_call: TRBV19; cdr3_aa: ASSSTGYGYT
j_call: TRBJ1-6; v_call: TRBV2; cdr3_aa: ASLERSSYNSPLH
j_call: TRBJ1-2; v_call: TRBV19; cdr3_aa: ASSFSGRIYVYGYT
j_call: TRBJ1-2; v_call: TRBV5-1; cdr3_aa: ASSLTGTNYGYT
j_call: TRBJ1-6; v_call: TRBV16; cdr3_aa: ASSSLGTRGQKSSPLH
j_call: TRBJ2-7; v_call: TRBV16; cdr3_aa: ASSQSSGEQY
j_call: TRBJ2-7; v_call: TRBV5-1; cdr3_aa: ASSLSLAGLTYEQY
j_call: TRBJ1-2; v_call: TRBV10-3; cdr3_aa: AIRGGPGNYGYT
j_call: TRBJ1-1; v_call: TRBV12-5; cdr3_aa: ASGSGVAGNEAF
j_call: TRBJ2-3; v_call: TRBV6-5; cdr3_aa: ASSYFEADTQY
j_call: TRBJ2-7; v_call: TRBV7-3; cdr3_aa: ASSQDSSYEQY
j_call: TRBJ2-5; v_call: TRBV24-1; cdr3_aa: ATSLPGTQETQY
j_call: TRBJ1-2; v_call: TRBV3-1/TRBV3-2; cdr3_aa: ASSLYRGGYT
j_call: TRBJ1-5; v_call: TRBV5-6; cdr3_aa: ASSLGRLGQPQH
j_call: TRBJ2-1; v_call: TRBV6-4; cdr3_aa: ASSQSAGEHNEQF
j_call: TRBJ1-2; v_call: TRBV2; cdr3_aa: ASSERAGGAYT
j_call: TRBJ2-1; v_call: TRBV3-1/TRBV3-2; cdr3_aa: ASSQRGGPYNEQF
j_call: TRBJ1-3; v_call: TRBV7-3; cdr3_aa: ASSLVGGSGNTIY
j_call: TRBJ2-6; v_call: TRBV5-1; cdr3_aa: ASSLEAGASGANVLT
j_call: TRBJ2-2; v_call: TRBV7-8; cdr3_aa: ASSSSRQKVGGELF
j_call: TRBJ1-1; v_call: TRBV5-5; cdr3_aa: ASSLEGTSEAF
j_call: TRBJ1-4; v_call: TRBV6-5; cdr3_aa: ASNRDRTREKLF
j_call: TRBJ2-3; v_call: TRBV6-2/TRBV6-3; cdr3_aa: ASSSGGQGTDTQY
j_call: TRBJ2-3; v_call: TRBV9; cdr3_aa: ASSLSPTDTQY
j_call: TRBJ2-7; v_call: TRBV7-9; cdr3_aa: ASTAREGGYEQY